Here is one T cell receptor beta chain with its context. Its antigen remains unknown. CD45RO-CCR7+CD27+CD95- marked naive CD8+ T cells. This entry comes from a study of CXCR3-negative and CXCR3-positive naive CD8 T cells. UMI-labeled TRB cDNA libraries were prepared by 5' RACE. TCRdb re-called the 5' RACE reads; every CDR3 protein appears as one record, without DNA. The repertoire shows about 89,000 distinct CDR3 sequences; the top ten hold about 1%. Study findings and constraints: Naive cells that were CXCR3-positive had more hydrophobic TRB CDR3s (compared with CXCR3-negative naive cells). Naive CXCR3-positive and CXCR3-negative cells shared TRBV-TRBJ usage; memory cells diverged. With surface CD5 comparable between naive subsets, TCR strength was estimated using properties derived from the TRB CDR3.

This sequence originates from a human donor in good health. Some clones in this sample may be carry-over from other donors' samples. The sample consisted of naive CXCR3+ CD8+ T cells from blood. Subset described: CD45RO-CCR7+CD27+CD95- naive CD8+ T cells expressing CXCR3 (TNR3+).

The CDR3 spells CASSHPSANTEAFF. This chain joins TRBV4-2 and TRBJ1-1; TCRdb names TRBD1, which stays unverified in the absence of DNA. Germline assignment: CDR1 LGHNA and CDR2 YNFKEQ. The CDR3 extends over 14 amino acids.